This TCR beta chain was retrieved from a study of OX40 agonist ivuxolimab in advanced cancers. As for the study in general: Patients received ivuxolimab, an agonistic anti-OX40 (CD134) antibody. Hepatocellular carcinoma, melanoma, renal cell or head and neck cancer occurred in dose-escalation patients. Study outcomes and limitations: The CD4+ and CD8+ T cells in the blood had expanded clonally by week 6 at 0.1 to 3.0 mg/kg.

Comment on this clone: Its antigen remains unknown. Its ends do not fully match the called genes, so a read error is possible.

CDR1 is MNHEY and CDR2 is SVGAGI in the germline V gene. This CDR3 is built from 14 residues. TCRdb's copy holds only in-frame clones and misses some; the assay was immunoSEQ multiplex PCR. Of 55,000 to 80,000 clones in the sample, roughly nine tenths are singletons; the top ten hold around 0.99%. This clonotype originated in an adult with an advanced solid tumor such as melanoma, head and neck, liver or kidney cancer. The starting material was CD4+ or CD8+ T cells sorted from blood, obtained in a trial of the OX40 agonist ivuxolimab. The gene calls are TRBV6-5 and TRBJ1-4; TRBD1 agrees at 7 bases. This chain's CDR3 is CAGSAGQQAEKLFF. As DNA, the CDR3 is TGTGCCGGCAGTGCGGGACAGCAGGCTGAAAAACTGTTTTTT.